The rows below give T cell receptor beta chains drawn from one sample of a study of tumor-infiltrating lymphocytes in oesophageal squamous cell carcinoma. TCRdb processed the PCR reads anew with MiXCR; each CDR3 protein has one entry. The table shows over 9,500 distinct CDR3 sequences, with roughly half occurring only once. The sequenced material came from normal esophageal tissue next to the tumor. All receptors derive from a male donor with esophageal squamous cell carcinoma. Each CDR3 is given with its conserved first and last residue. A D gene is named only where the DNA matches it firmly. For some rows the clone size is stated as once, few or many, or as a class when expanded; others skip it.

>TRBJ2-7|TRBV5-4|.|.
CASSYDFYEQYF
TGTGCCAGCAGCTACGACTTTTACGAGCAGTACTTC
>TRBJ2-5|TRBV12-3/TRBV12-4|.|.
CASSLGSLQETQYF
TGTGCCAGCAGTTTGGGCAGTCTCCAAGAGACCCAGTACTTC
>TRBJ2-1|TRBV25-1|.|.
CASSVQGFNEQFF
TGTGCCAGCAGTGTCCAGGGGTTCAATGAGCAGTTCTTC
>TRBJ2-1|TRBV27|.|TRBD2
CASTPGQGILAGGPRSYNEQFF
TGTGCCAGCACCCCGGGACAGGGGATACTAGCGGGAGGGCCGCGATCCTACAATGAGCAGTTCTTC
>TRBJ1-1|TRBV5-1|few|.
CASSFNGDSTEAFF
TGCGCCAGCAGCTTCAACGGGGATAGCACTGAAGCTTTCTTT
>TRBJ2-3|TRBV28|.|.
CASSSPSSTDTQYF
TGTGCCAGCAGTTCCCCCTCTAGCACAGATACGCAGTATTTT
>TRBJ2-4|TRBV27|.|.
CASSLTFNSPLHF
TGTGCCAGCAGTTTGACTTTTAATTCACCCCTCCACTTC
>TRBJ2-5|TRBV6-6|many|TRBD2
CASSYPARGGGETQYF
TGTGCCAGCAGTTACCCAGCTCGCGGGGGGGGGGAGACCCAGTACTTC
>TRBJ2-2|TRBV2|.|TRBD1
CASSPQGTTGELFF
TGTGCCAGCAGTCCACAGGGGACCACCGGGGAGCTGTTTTTT
>TRBJ2-7|TRBV6-2/TRBV6-3|many|.
CASSYSSPYEQYF
TGTGCCAGCAGTTACTCAAGTCCCTACGAGCAGTACTTC
>TRBJ2-3|TRBV6-6|.|.
CASSYGGVPSDTQYF
TGTGCCAGCAGTTACGGCGGGGTCCCATCAGATACGCAGTATTTT
>TRBJ2-5|TRBV7-6|.|TRBD1
CASSTPGGVETQYF
TGTGCCAGCAGCACTCCAGGGGGCGTGGAGACCCAGTACTTC
>TRBJ2-1|TRBV7-6|.|TRBD2
CASSLALAGTSGYNEQFF
TGTGCCAGCAGCTTAGCGCTTGCCGGGACTAGCGGCTACAATGAGCAGTTCTTC
>TRBJ2-7|TRBV7-2|few|.
CASSRSGSISSPLHF
TGTGCCAGCAGCCGCTCCGGGAGTATTAGCTCACCCCTCCACTTC
>TRBJ2-3|TRBV7-2|few|.
CASSPSGINTQYF
TGTGCCAGCAGCCCCTCGGGGATCAATACGCAGTATTTT
>TRBJ2-5|TRBV7-3|.|.
CASSLESSETQYF
TGTGCCAGCAGCTTAGAGTCTTCAGAGACCCAGTACTTC
>TRBJ2-7|TRBV11-2|once|TRBD1
CASSSQGDLSEQYF
TGTGCCAGCAGCTCGCAGGGGGACCTCTCCGAGCAGTACTTC
>TRBJ2-3|TRBV10-3|.|.
CAISEGSAADTQYF
TGTGCCATCAGTGAAGGATCGGCAGCAGATACGCAGTATTTT
>TRBJ2-3|TRBV6-1|many|.
CASRKAGSFTDTQYF
TGTGCCAGCAGAAAGGCGGGAAGCTTCACAGATACGCAGTATTTT
>TRBJ2-3|TRBV6-9|.|TRBD2
CASSYPGLAGSNEHRYAVF
TGTGCCAGCAGTTATCCTGGACTAGCGGGGAGTAATGAGCACAGATACGCAGTATTT
>TRBJ1-6|TRBV10-1|few|.
CASSEQAGSPLHF
TGCGCCAGCAGTGAACAGGCTGGTTCACCCCTCCACTTT
>TRBJ2-7|TRBV7-2|.|.
CASSSQTLSYEQYF
TGTGCCAGCAGCTCACAGACCCTCTCCTACGAGCAGTACTTC
>TRBJ1-2|TRBV7-8|.|TRBD1
CASSFKQGNYGYTF
TGTGCCAGCAGCTTCAAACAGGGGAACTATGGCTACACCTTC
>TRBJ2-1|TRBV5-1|.|.
CASSLGGLNYNEQFF
TGCGCCAGCAGCCTCGGGGGACTTAACTACAATGAGCAGTTCTTC
>TRBJ2-3|TRBV24-1|.|TRBD2
CATGDPSGGKETQYF
TGTGCCACCGGTGACCCTAGCGGAGGAAAAGAGACCCAGTATTTT
>TRBJ2-3|TRBV3-1|.|.
CASSQDANTQYF
TGTGCCAGCAGCCAAGACGCGAACACGCAGTATTTT
>TRBJ2-1|TRBV7-9|few|.
CASSRGLDRAHNEQFF
TGTGCCAGCAGCCGAGGGTTGGACCGCGCACACAATGAGCAGTTCTTC
>TRBJ2-5|TRBV7-2|once|.
CASSPRDGRETQYF
TGTGCCAGCAGTCCTAGGGACGGAAGAGAGACCCAGTACTTC
>TRBJ1-6|TRBV7-3|medium-sized|TRBD1
CASSLGTGPLSPLHF
TGTGCCAGCAGCTTAGGGACAGGCCCTCTTTCACCCCTCCACTTT
>TRBJ1-2|TRBV2|.|TRBD1
CASSEQGANYGYTF
TGTGCCAGCAGTGAACAGGGGGCGAACTATGGCTACACCTTC
>TRBJ2-3|TRBV11-2|many|TRBD2
CASSLGAGSTDTQYF
TGTGCCAGCAGCTTAGGAGCGGGAAGCACAGATACGCAGTATTTT
>TRBJ2-6|TRBV7-2|.|.
CASSWGPTSGANVLTF
TGTGCCAGCAGCTGGGGGCCAACCTCTGGGGCCAACGTCCTGACTTTC